A single TCR beta chain is shown here with its context. This clonotype was picked up many times. What this receptor recognizes is not known. Base qualities are not recorded, but no much larger clone differs from it by a single base. This entry belongs to a study of early T cells in non-severe SARS-CoV-2 infection (dated by TCRdb to the early 2020s). Concerning the study at large: Bulk RNA from unsorted whole blood was used for TCR sequencing, so alpha and beta chains could not be paired. Findings and caveats that apply to the study as a whole: VDJdb matching was skewed toward anti-spike CD8 responses and likely underestimated virus-specific expansions, missing private and CD4 specificities.

Set within a cohort of healthcare workers in London, UK, this nested case-control study involved weekly PCR testing of nasopharyngeal swabs along with blood sampling. Healthcare workers were enrolled in the week of the UK lockdown, from 23 to 31 March 2020, and were followed every week for up to roughly 15 weeks. Library method: 5' RACE. Sequencing relied on a NextSeq 500. To correct for sequencing error and PCR bias, the TCR library protocol tagged individual cDNA molecules with unique molecular identifiers. Both TCR alpha and beta chains were sequenced, and tight co-correlation was observed between alpha and beta sequence abundances in each sample. The authors' analysis ran thus. Decombinator V4 was used to annotate the V gene, J gene and CDR3 of the TCR sequences. Expanded TCRs were defined as changing significantly between any two time points under a Poisson model with p below 0.0001. TCR abundances were normalised to the total number of TCRs sequenced in each sample and reported as counts per million. A search of VDJdb, accessed on 1 November 2021, was run for TCRs annotated to CMV, EBV and SARS-CoV-2, with TCRs annotated for multiple antigens excluded. TCRdb reworked the public reads: Q25 trimming with fastp, MiXCR clone assembly, productive beta chains retained. Each CDR3 protein appears once, grouped with its most common genes and DNA. For this entry, the V and J calls and clone size follow TCRdb and not the study's own pipeline. Recorded for this sample are roughly 93,000 distinct CDR3 sequences; roughly 9.6% of them occurred a single time. The ten largest clones add up to approximately 5.3% of the sample.

Source material: whole blood. The source of this sequence is an adult who was a healthcare worker with PCR-confirmed SARS-CoV-2 infection or an uninfected control (not recorded which).

CDR3 region: CASQGFLVKNIQYF. The sequenced DNA is TGTGCCAGTCAGGGCTTTTTGGTCAAAAACATTCAGTACTTC. The chain is assembled from TRBV28 and TRBJ2-4; the D region possibly corresponds to TRBD1 (5 bases align). Deletion took 9 bases off V and 3 bases off J, with a span of 15 bases between the germline ends. As encoded in the germline V gene, CDR1 is MDHEN while CDR2 is SYDVKM. From its cysteine to its phenylalanine, the CDR3 spans 14 amino acids. The only DNA kept is the CDR3, 42 bases in frame from the first base.